The clone carrying this TCR beta chain was recorded a few times. TCRdb used MiXCR to reprocess the 5' RACE reads, holding one entry per CDR3 protein. The sample contains approximately 1.8 million distinct CDR3 sequences, around 29% of which appear only once. This specimen belongs to a study of identical twins. This CDR3 has 17 amino acids. V lost 3 bases and J lost 0, with 17 bases in between. CDR1 is MNHEY and CDR2 is SVGAGI in the germline V gene. This TCR came from a newborn girl in good health. V gene TRBV6-5 combines with J gene TRBJ1-1; D might be TRBD1 (5 bases). Sequenced: cord blood. The CDR3 loop reads CASSYSKSGGMNTEAFF. In DNA form, the CDR3 reads TGTGCCAGCAGTTATTCAAAATCCGGGGGTATGAACACTGAAGCTTTCTTT.